This TCR beta chain was identified in a study of CD8 T cells in Susac syndrome. The CDR3 has 16 amino acids. Germline V gives CDR1 SGHRS, CDR2 YFSETQ. V dropped 0 bases and J dropped 0 bases, with 12 bases sitting between them. An input of 0.5 to 1 ug of RNA was subjected to reverse transcription using random hexamers. TCRdb itself ran the immunoSEQ multiplex PCR reads through MiXCR, one entry per CDR3 protein. The table has about 200,000 distinct CDR3 sequences, around 95% seen once. The sample consisted of CD4+ T cells from PBMCs. The receptor's source is a human donor with multiple sclerosis. The chain has TRBV5-1 and TRBJ1-1; no firm D call. CDR3 sequence (DNA): TGCGCCAGCAGCTTGGCGGCACAGATAATGAACACTGAAGCTTTCTTT. Translating gives CASSLAAQIMNTEAFF. The variable domain in full, with the rest retrieved from reference TRBV5-1 and TRBJ1-1, is KAGVTQTPRYLIKTRGQQVTLSCSPISGHRSVSWYQQTPGQGLQFLFEYFSETQRNKGNFPGRFSGRQFSNSRSEMNVSTLELGDSALYLCASSLAAQIMNTEAFFGQGTRLTVV.